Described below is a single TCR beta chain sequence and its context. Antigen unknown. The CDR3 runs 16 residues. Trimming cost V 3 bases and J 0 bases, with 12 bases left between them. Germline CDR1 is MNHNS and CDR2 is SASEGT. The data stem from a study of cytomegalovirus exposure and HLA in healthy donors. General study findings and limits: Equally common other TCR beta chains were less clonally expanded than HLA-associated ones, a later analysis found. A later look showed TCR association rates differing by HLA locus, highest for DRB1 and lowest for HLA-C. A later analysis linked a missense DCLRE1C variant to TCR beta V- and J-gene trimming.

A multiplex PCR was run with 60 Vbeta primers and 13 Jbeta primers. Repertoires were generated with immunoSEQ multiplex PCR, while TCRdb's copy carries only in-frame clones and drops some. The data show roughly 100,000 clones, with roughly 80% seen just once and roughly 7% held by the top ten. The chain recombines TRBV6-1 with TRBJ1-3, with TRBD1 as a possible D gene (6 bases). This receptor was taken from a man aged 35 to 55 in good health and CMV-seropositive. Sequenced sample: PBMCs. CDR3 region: CASSEHPDSSGNTIYF. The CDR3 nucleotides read TGTGCCAGCAGTGAGCACCCGGACAGCTCTGGAAACACCATATATTTT.